This entry describes one T cell receptor beta chain. Its antigen is still unknown. The protocol was immunoSEQ multiplex PCR, while the TCRdb copy is restricted to in-frame clones and leaves out a portion. The sample yields 160,000 or so clones, approximately 90% seen once. This entry comes from a study of cytomegalovirus exposure and HLA in healthy donors. Study-level findings and limits: There were approximately 150 TCR beta chains listed as cytomegalovirus-associated.

The origin of this receptor is a man aged 18 to 30 in good health and CMV-seronegative. Input material: PBMCs.

The CDR3 nucleotides read TGTGCCAGCAGCCAAGAATTCGCTAGCGGGACCCGGAGCACCATTCAGTACTTC. This gives the protein CASSQEFASGTRSTIQYF. This chain connects TRBV4-2 to TRBJ2-4, with 9 bases matching TRBD2. CDR3 length: 18 residues. CDR1 and CDR2 (germline): LGHNA, YNFKEQ. V trimming: 0 bases; J trimming: 9 bases; junction bases outside the gene matches: 15.